These T cell receptor beta chains were read from a single sample in a study of blood T cell repertoires in COVID-19. TCRdb's table, derived via immunoSEQ multiplex PCR, lists solely in-frame clones and lacks some. This sample has 100,000 to 150,000 clones; more than 85% occur once, and the top ten carry around 20%. Sequenced sample: peripheral blood. The receptors here all came from a man aged 50-60 years with active or convalescent COVID-19. CDR3s include the opening cysteine and the closing phenylalanine or tryptophan. D genes are given only for firm matches. Clone size is shown for a subset of rows, as once, few, many or a class of expanded clone.

CDR3nt: TGTGCCAGCGGGTCCCCGGAGGGGCCCCAGCATTTT
CDR3aa: CASGSPEGPQHF
d_gene: NA
abundance: NA
v_gene: TRBV12-3/TRBV12-4
j_gene: TRBJ1-5

CDR3nt: TGCGCCAGCAGTGAGACAGGGTCGCAGACCCAGTACTTC
CDR3aa: CASSETGSQTQYF
d_gene: TRBD1
abundance: NA
v_gene: TRBV5-1
j_gene: TRBJ2-5

CDR3nt: TGTGCCAGCTCACCCACAGTAAACACTGAAGCTTTCTTT
CDR3aa: CASSPTVNTEAFF
d_gene: NA
abundance: NA
v_gene: TRBV18
j_gene: TRBJ1-1

CDR3nt: TGTGCCACCAGCAGAGAGAGGGAAACTGAAGCTTTCTTT
CDR3aa: CATSRERETEAFF
d_gene: NA
abundance: NA
v_gene: TRBV15
j_gene: TRBJ1-1

CDR3nt: TGTGCCAGCAGCTCGGACAGGGAAACTGAAGCTTTCTTT
CDR3aa: CASSSDRETEAFF
d_gene: TRBD1
abundance: NA
v_gene: TRBV11-3
j_gene: TRBJ1-1

CDR3nt: TGTGCCAGCTCACCAAATGCGCGGGGTAGTCATCAGCCCCAGCATTTT
CDR3aa: CASSPNARGSHQPQHF
d_gene: NA
abundance: NA
v_gene: TRBV18
j_gene: TRBJ1-5

CDR3nt: TGCAGCGTTCAGCACAGGGGAGCTGGCGAGCAGTACTTC
CDR3aa: CSVQHRGAGEQYF
d_gene: TRBD1
abundance: NA
v_gene: TRBV29-1
j_gene: TRBJ2-7

CDR3nt: TGCGCCAGCAGTGACCGGGGGGCAGGGCCCAGGAGGAATGAAAAACTGTTTTTT
CDR3aa: CASSDRGAGPRRNEKLFF
d_gene: NA
abundance: NA
v_gene: TRBV10-2
j_gene: TRBJ1-4

CDR3nt: TGTGCCAGCAGTAGAGACAGGGGGCGGGGGACTAACTACACCTTC
CDR3aa: CASSRDRGRGTNYTF
d_gene: NA
abundance: NA
v_gene: TRBV21-1
j_gene: TRBJ1-2

CDR3nt: TGTGCCAGCAGTGAACGGCGGGAGGCAGTAACAGAGCAGTTCTTC
CDR3aa: CASSERREAVTEQFF
d_gene: TRBD2
abundance: NA
v_gene: TRBV2
j_gene: TRBJ2-1

CDR3nt: TGTGCCAGCAGCGGACAGGGGGAGGACACTGAAGCTTTCTTT
CDR3aa: CASSGQGEDTEAFF
d_gene: TRBD1
abundance: NA
v_gene: TRBV9
j_gene: TRBJ1-1

CDR3nt: TGTGCCAGCAGTTTATCCCCCGGTGGCTACACCTTC
CDR3aa: CASSLSPGGYTF
d_gene: NA
abundance: NA
v_gene: TRBV28
j_gene: TRBJ1-2

CDR3nt: TGTGCCAGCACTCGAGGAGGTTCCGGGGGTACGCAGTATTTT
CDR3aa: CASTRGGSGGTQYF
d_gene: NA
abundance: NA
v_gene: TRBV3-1/TRBV3-2
j_gene: TRBJ2-3

CDR3nt: TGTGCCAGCAAAGAACAGGGGGAAGTCATCACTGAAGCTTTCTTT
CDR3aa: CASKEQGEVITEAFF
d_gene: TRBD1
abundance: NA
v_gene: TRBV6-5
j_gene: TRBJ1-1

CDR3nt: TGTGCCAGCTCACCACCATCCACAGGGGTTACTAACTATGGCTACACCTTC
CDR3aa: CASSPPSTGVTNYGYTF
d_gene: TRBD1
abundance: NA
v_gene: TRBV18
j_gene: TRBJ1-2

CDR3nt: TGTGCCAGTAGTATAGTTCGGGGGGGAACTAGCACAGATACGCAGTATTTT
CDR3aa: CASSIVRGGTSTDTQYF
d_gene: TRBD2
abundance: NA
v_gene: TRBV19
j_gene: TRBJ2-3

CDR3nt: TGCAGCGTAAACACTGGAAACACCATATATTTT
CDR3aa: CSVNTGNTIYF
d_gene: NA
abundance: NA
v_gene: TRBV29-1
j_gene: TRBJ1-3

CDR3nt: TGTGCCAGCAGCTTAGGTCAGGGGCTACCTAGCAATCAGCCCCAGCATTTT
CDR3aa: CASSLGQGLPSNQPQHF
d_gene: NA
abundance: NA
v_gene: TRBV11-2
j_gene: TRBJ1-5

CDR3nt: TGTGCCAGCAGCTTAGGACTAGCGGGGTACAATGAGCAGTTCTTC
CDR3aa: CASSLGLAGYNEQFF
d_gene: TRBD2
abundance: NA
v_gene: TRBV7-2
j_gene: TRBJ2-1

CDR3nt: TGTGCCAGCAGGGAGCGGGGGAGCACAGATACGCAGTATTTT
CDR3aa: CASRERGSTDTQYF
d_gene: TRBD2
abundance: NA
v_gene: TRBV4-2
j_gene: TRBJ2-3

CDR3nt: TGTGCCAGCAGTCCCCACGGACAGACTGGGACTGAAGCTTTCTTT
CDR3aa: CASSPHGQTGTEAFF
d_gene: NA
abundance: few
v_gene: TRBV28
j_gene: TRBJ1-1

CDR3nt: TGTGCCACTAAACGGGAAGGGAACACAGATACGCAGTATTTT
CDR3aa: CATKREGNTDTQYF
d_gene: NA
abundance: NA
v_gene: TRBV19
j_gene: TRBJ2-3

CDR3nt: TGTGCCAGTAGTACTGGTCTTCCGGGCGAGCAGTACTTC
CDR3aa: CASSTGLPGEQYF
d_gene: NA
abundance: NA
v_gene: TRBV19
j_gene: TRBJ2-7

CDR3nt: TGCAGTGCTAGTAAGGGTTCGGGCGGGAGCTCCTACGAGCAGTACTTC
CDR3aa: CSASKGSGGSSYEQYF
d_gene: TRBD2
abundance: once
v_gene: TRBV20-1
j_gene: TRBJ2-7

CDR3nt: TGTGCCAGCGGAAACCGGGAGCCTGAAGCTTTCTTT
CDR3aa: CASGNREPEAFF
d_gene: NA
abundance: NA
v_gene: TRBV28
j_gene: TRBJ1-1

CDR3nt: TGTGCCAGCAGTCACCGGACAGGGTCCTACGAGCAGTACTTC
CDR3aa: CASSHRTGSYEQYF
d_gene: TRBD1
abundance: NA
v_gene: TRBV28
j_gene: TRBJ2-7

CDR3nt: TGTGCCACCAGCAACGGCGGGCAAAATCAGCCCCAGCATTTT
CDR3aa: CATSNGGQNQPQHF
d_gene: NA
abundance: NA
v_gene: TRBV15
j_gene: TRBJ1-5

CDR3nt: TGTGCCTGGAGTGTCCCCGGGTTGGCTGGAAACACCATATATTTT
CDR3aa: CAWSVPGLAGNTIYF
d_gene: NA
abundance: NA
v_gene: TRBV30
j_gene: TRBJ1-3

CDR3nt: TGTGCCAGCAGCACTCTTTTGACAGTTCAGAATTCACCCCTCCACTTT
CDR3aa: CASSTLLTVQNSPLHF
d_gene: NA
abundance: NA
v_gene: TRBV7-9
j_gene: TRBJ1-6

CDR3nt: TGTGCCAGTAGTTTCGACAGGGCTTCCGTCTATGGCTACACCTTC
CDR3aa: CASSFDRASVYGYTF
d_gene: TRBD1
abundance: NA
v_gene: TRBV19
j_gene: TRBJ1-2

CDR3nt: TGTGCCAGCAGTTCGACTAGCGGGAGGGCCCGAGATACGCAGTATTTT
CDR3aa: CASSSTSGRARDTQYF
d_gene: TRBD2
abundance: NA
v_gene: TRBV13
j_gene: TRBJ2-3

CDR3nt: TGTGCCACTCAGGGGGCCTACGAGCAGTACTTC
CDR3aa: CATQGAYEQYF
d_gene: TRBD1
abundance: few
v_gene: TRBV19
j_gene: TRBJ2-7

CDR3nt: TGTGCCAGCAGTGGGCTAGCGGGGGGAACCGGGGAGCTGTTTTTT
CDR3aa: CASSGLAGGTGELFF
d_gene: TRBD2
abundance: NA
v_gene: TRBV2
j_gene: TRBJ2-2

CDR3nt: TGCGCCAGCAGTGAAGGAGGGGACACTGAAGCTTTCTTT
CDR3aa: CASSEGGDTEAFF
d_gene: NA
abundance: NA
v_gene: TRBV10-2
j_gene: TRBJ1-1

CDR3nt: TGTGCCAGCGCTCCCCAACAGGGAGGGAATTCACCCCTCCACTTT
CDR3aa: CASAPQQGGNSPLHF
d_gene: NA
abundance: NA
v_gene: TRBV6-1
j_gene: TRBJ1-6

CDR3nt: TGTGCCAGCAGTGCCGGGACAGGGGCCGCCGACGATATGGAGCAGCCCCAGCATTTT
CDR3aa: CASSAGTGAADDMEQPQHF
d_gene: TRBD1
abundance: NA
v_gene: TRBV6-1
j_gene: TRBJ1-5

CDR3nt: TGTGCCAGCAGTCGTCTAGGGAGGAGTGAGACCCAGTACTTC
CDR3aa: CASSRLGRSETQYF
d_gene: NA
abundance: NA
v_gene: TRBV6-2/TRBV6-3
j_gene: TRBJ2-5

CDR3nt: TGTGCCAGCAGCAAGGGGGGGGATGGCTACACCTTC
CDR3aa: CASSKGGDGYTF
d_gene: NA
abundance: NA
v_gene: TRBV27
j_gene: TRBJ1-2

CDR3nt: TGCAGCGTCGAAACAAGTTCCTACGAGCAGTACTTC
CDR3aa: CSVETSSYEQYF
d_gene: NA
abundance: once
v_gene: TRBV29-1
j_gene: TRBJ2-7

CDR3nt: TGCGCCAGCAGCCAAGGCGGCAGGGGTTACGAGACCCAGTACTTC
CDR3aa: CASSQGGRGYETQYF
d_gene: NA
abundance: NA
v_gene: TRBV4-3
j_gene: TRBJ2-5

CDR3nt: TGTGCCAGTACCCAAGTCGGACAGGGAGGTAGAGGCTACACCTTC
CDR3aa: CASTQVGQGGRGYTF
d_gene: TRBD1
abundance: once
v_gene: TRBV19
j_gene: TRBJ1-2

CDR3nt: TGTGCCAGCAGCGTGGACTATAGAAGCGGGGCTAGCACAGATACGCAGTATTTT
CDR3aa: CASSVDYRSGASTDTQYF
d_gene: TRBD2
abundance: NA
v_gene: TRBV9
j_gene: TRBJ2-3

CDR3nt: TGTGCCAGCAGCCCAGGGGGTTGGGACACTGAAGCTTTCTTT
CDR3aa: CASSPGGWDTEAFF
d_gene: TRBD1
abundance: NA
v_gene: TRBV7-6
j_gene: TRBJ1-1

CDR3nt: TGCAGCGTTGCAGAACGACAGTCAGCCTACGAGCAGTACTTC
CDR3aa: CSVAERQSAYEQYF
d_gene: NA
abundance: NA
v_gene: TRBV29-1
j_gene: TRBJ2-7

CDR3nt: TGTGCCAGCAGCCCGTACAAGAACACCGGGGAGCTGTTTTTT
CDR3aa: CASSPYKNTGELFF
d_gene: NA
abundance: NA
v_gene: TRBV11-2
j_gene: TRBJ2-2

CDR3nt: TGTGCCTGGAGGGTCCGAGGGTCCACTGAAGCTTTCTTT
CDR3aa: CAWRVRGSTEAFF
d_gene: NA
abundance: NA
v_gene: TRBV30
j_gene: TRBJ1-1

CDR3nt: TGCGCCAGCAGCTCCACCACAGGGGTTGGAAGAGGCTACACCTTC
CDR3aa: CASSSTTGVGRGYTF
d_gene: TRBD1
abundance: NA
v_gene: TRBV5-1
j_gene: TRBJ1-2

CDR3nt: TGTGCCAGCAGTTACCGGGGACAGGGCTACAATGAGCAGTTCTTC
CDR3aa: CASSYRGQGYNEQFF
d_gene: TRBD1
abundance: NA
v_gene: TRBV6-2/TRBV6-3
j_gene: TRBJ2-1

CDR3nt: TGTGCCAGCAGTCCAGTCACGGGACAGGGGAGCTACGAGCAGTACTTC
CDR3aa: CASSPVTGQGSYEQYF
d_gene: TRBD1
abundance: NA
v_gene: TRBV27
j_gene: TRBJ2-7

CDR3nt: TGTGCCAGCAGACCCGGGACAGGCTATGGCTACACCTTC
CDR3aa: CASRPGTGYGYTF
d_gene: TRBD1
abundance: NA
v_gene: TRBV2
j_gene: TRBJ1-2

CDR3nt: TGTGCCAGCAGCTCCTACAGTTTCTCCTACGAGCAGTACTTC
CDR3aa: CASSSYSFSYEQYF
d_gene: NA
abundance: NA
v_gene: TRBV11-2
j_gene: TRBJ2-7

CDR3nt: TGTGCCAGTAGTGACAGCAACAATCAGCCCCAGCATTTT
CDR3aa: CASSDSNNQPQHF
d_gene: NA
abundance: NA
v_gene: TRBV19
j_gene: TRBJ1-5

CDR3nt: TGTGCCAGCAGTGTTTCCGGCACCGGGGAGCTGTTTTTT
CDR3aa: CASSVSGTGELFF
d_gene: NA
abundance: NA
v_gene: TRBV2
j_gene: TRBJ2-2

CDR3nt: TGTGCCAGCAGCTCAGGGACTAGCCTAGAAGAGACCCAGTACTTC
CDR3aa: CASSSGTSLEETQYF
d_gene: TRBD2
abundance: NA
v_gene: TRBV5-4
j_gene: TRBJ2-5

CDR3nt: TGTGCCAGCAGCCAACCGGGACAGGTTCTCTACGAGCAGTACTTC
CDR3aa: CASSQPGQVLYEQYF
d_gene: TRBD1
abundance: NA
v_gene: TRBV4-2
j_gene: TRBJ2-7